The rows below give T cell receptor beta chains drawn from one sample of a study of cytomegalovirus exposure and HLA in healthy donors. Some clones are missing from TCRdb's copy, which holds only in-frame ones; the method was immunoSEQ multiplex PCR. Its table records 200,000 to 250,000 clones. Material: PBMCs. Receptors originate from a woman aged 30 to 39 in good health and CMV-seropositive. The CDR3 runs from the conserved cysteine through the conserved F or W. A D gene is named only where the DNA matches it firmly.

V: TRBV5-6; D: NA; J: TRBJ1-6; CDR3: CASSFVQGRTPLHF; DNA: TGTGCCAGCAGCTTCGTACAGGGTAGGACACCCCTCCACTTT
V: TRBV19; D: TRBD2; J: TRBJ2-3; CDR3: CASSIGTSLVHTDTQYF; DNA: TGTGCCAGTAGTATCGGGACTAGCTTGGTTCACACAGATACGCAGTATTTT
V: TRBV5-1; D: TRBD2; J: TRBJ2-7; CDR3: CASSGGLAGASEQYF; DNA: TGCGCCAGCAGCGGGGGACTAGCGGGAGCATCCGAGCAGTACTTC
V: TRBV6-1; D: NA; J: TRBJ1-5; CDR3: CASSARTVRSQPQHF; DNA: TGTGCCAGCAGTGCTCGGACAGTTAGGAGTCAGCCCCAGCATTTT
V: TRBV5-1; D: NA; J: TRBJ2-7; CDR3: CASSLDGGPEDEQYF; DNA: TGCGCCAGCAGCTTGGATGGGGGCCCGGAGGACGAGCAGTACTTC
V: TRBV6-5; D: TRBD2; J: TRBJ2-5; CDR3: CASRQAGHQETQYF; DNA: TGTGCCAGCAGGCAAGCGGGACACCAAGAGACCCAGTACTTC
V: TRBV6-5; D: TRBD1; J: TRBJ1-4; CDR3: CASSPQTGRSEKLFF; DNA: TGTGCCAGCAGTCCACAGACAGGGAGGAGTGAAAAACTGTTTTTT
V: TRBV7-9; D: NA; J: TRBJ2-5; CDR3: CASSLAGTAGTQYF; DNA: TGTGCCAGCAGCTTAGCGGGGACTGCTGGGACCCAGTACTTC
V: TRBV18; D: TRBD2; J: TRBJ2-2; CDR3: CASSPRAGAAPGELFF; DNA: TGTGCCAGCTCACCTCGAGCGGGGGCCGCGCCCGGGGAGCTGTTTTTT
V: TRBV7-2; D: NA; J: TRBJ2-6; CDR3: CASSLAWGAGANVLTF; DNA: TGTGCCAGCAGCTTAGCTTGGGGAGCTGGGGCCAACGTCCTGACTTTC
V: TRBV5-5; D: TRBD2; J: TRBJ2-1; CDR3: CASSLTSGYYNEQFF; DNA: TGTGCCAGCAGCTTGACTAGCGGCTACTACAATGAGCAGTTCTTC
V: TRBV7-2; D: TRBD1; J: TRBJ1-6; CDR3: CASSSDREISPLHF; DNA: TGTGCCAGCAGCTCCGACAGGGAAATTTCACCCCTCCACTTT
V: TRBV28; D: NA; J: TRBJ1-5; CDR3: CASSFTGLSNQPQHF; DNA: TGTGCCAGCAGTTTCACGGGACTTAGCAATCAGCCCCAGCATTTT
V: TRBV25-1; D: NA; J: TRBJ2-1; CDR3: CASSEFSRSSYNEQFF; DNA: TGTGCCAGCAGTGAATTCAGTCGGAGCTCCTACAATGAGCAGTTCTTC
V: TRBV7-8; D: NA; J: TRBJ2-7; CDR3: CASSLQGRGSYEQYF; DNA: TGTGCCAGCAGCCTCCAAGGGAGGGGGAGCTACGAGCAGTACTTC
V: TRBV10-1; D: NA; J: TRBJ1-2; CDR3: CASSSTGNGYTF; DNA: TGCGCCAGCAGTTCTACAGGGAATGGCTACACCTTC
V: TRBV30; D: TRBD2; J: TRBJ2-1; CDR3: CAWSGTSGNSEQFF; DNA: TGTGCCTGGAGTGGGACTAGCGGAAACTCTGAGCAGTTCTTC
V: TRBV28; D: TRBD2; J: TRBJ2-3; CDR3: CASSLYSGGTDTQYF; DNA: TGTGCCAGCAGTCTTTATAGCGGGGGGACAGATACGCAGTATTTT
V: TRBV5-4; D: TRBD1; J: TRBJ1-1; CDR3: CASSSRDRDTEAFF; DNA: TGTGCCAGCAGCTCCCGGGACAGAGACACTGAAGCTTTCTTT
V: TRBV2; D: NA; J: TRBJ1-3; CDR3: CASRQTGTGNTIYF; DNA: TGTGCCAGTAGACAAACAGGGACTGGAAACACCATATATTTT
V: TRBV9; D: TRBD1; J: TRBJ1-2; CDR3: CASSVVTGDGYTF; DNA: TGTGCCAGCAGCGTCGTGACAGGGGATGGCTACACCTTC
V: TRBV7-2; D: TRBD2; J: TRBJ2-2; CDR3: CASSLVAFRGEGGELFF; DNA: TGTGCCAGCAGCTTAGTTGCCTTCCGGGGGGAGGGCGGGGAGCTGTTTTTT
V: TRBV29-1; D: NA; J: TRBJ1-1; CDR3: CSVEVVEAFF; DNA: TGCAGCGTTGAGGTAGTTGAAGCTTTCTTT
V: TRBV7-2; D: NA; J: TRBJ2-5; CDR3: CASSSLAGQETQYF; DNA: TGTGCCAGCAGCTCCTTGGCTGGTCAAGAGACCCAGTACTTC
V: TRBV29-1; D: NA; J: TRBJ2-7; CDR3: CSARTSPYEQYF; DNA: TGCAGCGCACGGACATCCCCCTACGAGCAGTACTTC
V: TRBV7-9; D: NA; J: TRBJ2-5; CDR3: CASSLPGVRETQYF; DNA: TGTGCCAGCAGCTTACCGGGGGTCCGAGAGACCCAGTACTTC
V: TRBV15; D: NA; J: TRBJ1-5; CDR3: CATSREAGSWQPQHF; DNA: TGTGCCACCAGCAGAGAGGCAGGGTCTTGGCAGCCCCAGCATTTT
V: TRBV5-1; D: NA; J: TRBJ2-7; CDR3: CASSSELHPSYEQYF; DNA: TGCGCCAGCAGCTCCGAGTTGCACCCTTCCTACGAGCAGTACTTC
V: TRBV4-3; D: NA; J: TRBJ1-4; CDR3: CASSQSLQPNEKLFF; DNA: TGCGCCAGCAGCCAATCGCTACAGCCTAATGAAAAACTGTTTTTT
V: TRBV5-1; D: NA; J: TRBJ2-3; CDR3: CASSLGTNQGTDTQYF; DNA: TGCGCCAGCAGCTTGGGTACCAACCAGGGCACAGATACGCAGTATTTT
V: TRBV5-1; D: TRBD2; J: TRBJ2-1; CDR3: CASSLDSGRAVNEQFF; DNA: TGCGCCAGCAGCTTGGATAGCGGGAGGGCCGTCAATGAGCAGTTCTTC
V: TRBV30; D: TRBD2; J: TRBJ2-7; CDR3: CACHSGSLSYEQYF; DNA: TGTGCCTGTCATAGCGGGAGCCTCTCCTACGAGCAGTACTTC
V: TRBV6-5; D: NA; J: TRBJ2-5; CDR3: CASRQTGRETQYF; DNA: TGTGCCAGCAGACAAACAGGGAGAGAGACCCAGTACTTC
V: TRBV7-6; D: NA; J: TRBJ1-2; CDR3: CASSLIAGPNYGYTF; DNA: TGTGCCAGCAGCTTAATCGCAGGGCCAAACTATGGCTACACCTTC
V: TRBV27; D: TRBD1; J: TRBJ1-4; CDR3: CASSLTIGQGRGEKLFF; DNA: TGTGCCAGCAGCTTAACCATTGGACAGGGAAGAGGTGAAAAACTGTTTTTT
V: TRBV27; D: TRBD1; J: TRBJ1-4; CDR3: CASSLHRGVEGKLFF; DNA: TGTGCCAGCAGTTTACACAGGGGCGTTGAGGGGAAACTGTTTTTT
V: TRBV6-5; D: NA; J: TRBJ1-5; CDR3: CASSQDRYQPQHF; DNA: TGTGCCAGCAGCCAAGACAGATATCAGCCCCAGCATTTT
V: TRBV10-2; D: TRBD1; J: TRBJ1-2; CDR3: CASSDRTGGGYTF; DNA: TGCGCCAGCAGTGATCGGACAGGGGGAGGCTACACCTTC
V: TRBV19; D: NA; J: TRBJ1-2; CDR3: CASSSGQIYGYTF; DNA: TGTGCCAGTAGCAGCGGACAGATCTATGGCTACACCTTC
V: TRBV5-6; D: TRBD1; J: TRBJ1-4; CDR3: CASSIPGTGGEKLFF; DNA: TGTGCCAGCAGCATCCCCGGGACAGGGGGTGAAAAACTGTTTTTT
V: TRBV29-1; D: NA; J: TRBJ2-5; CDR3: CSVKGTGGLDIQTQYF; DNA: TGCAGCGTGAAAGGGACAGGAGGACTAGACATCCAGACCCAGTACTTC
V: TRBV5-1; D: NA; J: TRBJ2-7; CDR3: CASSGSDRTYEQYF; DNA: TGCGCCAGCAGCGGATCGGACAGAACCTACGAGCAGTACTTC
V: TRBV29-1; D: TRBD1; J: TRBJ1-1; CDR3: CSVDETGVITEAFF; DNA: TGCAGCGTTGATGAAACAGGGGTGATCACTGAAGCTTTCTTT
V: TRBV19; D: TRBD1; J: TRBJ1-4; CDR3: CASSNRGGEKLFF; DNA: TGTGCCAGTAGTAACAGGGGAGGTGAAAAACTGTTTTTT
V: TRBV12-5; D: TRBD2; J: TRBJ2-3; CDR3: CASGLVVAGGYPSTDTQYF; DNA: TGTGCTAGTGGTTTGGTAGTGGCGGGGGGATACCCTAGCACAGATACGCAGTATTTT
V: TRBV18; D: TRBD1; J: TRBJ1-6; CDR3: CASSPRTGSNSPLHF; DNA: TGTGCCAGCTCACCAAGGACAGGGTCTAATTCACCCCTCCACTTT
V: TRBV6-5; D: NA; J: TRBJ1-1; CDR3: CASSTWTQTTEAFF; DNA: TGTGCCAGCAGTACCTGGACTCAAACCACTGAAGCTTTCTTT
V: TRBV7-7; D: TRBD2; J: TRBJ2-3; CDR3: CASSPLAGGSTDTQYF; DNA: TGTGCCAGCAGCCCCTTAGCGGGGGGCTCCACAGATACGCAGTATTTT
V: TRBV5-1; D: NA; J: TRBJ1-2; CDR3: CASSLAGFDYGYTF; DNA: TGCGCCAGCAGCTTGGCGGGGTTCGACTATGGCTACACCTTC
V: TRBV4-2; D: TRBD2; J: TRBJ2-3; CDR3: CASSQPGLAGDPGGKDTQYF; DNA: TGTGCCAGCAGCCAGCCCGGACTAGCGGGGGACCCTGGGGGAAAAGATACGCAGTATTTT
V: TRBV2; D: NA; J: TRBJ1-2; CDR3: CASRVDRTNYGYTF; DNA: TGTGCCAGCAGGGTTGACAGGACCAACTATGGCTACACCTTC
V: TRBV18; D: TRBD1; J: TRBJ2-2; CDR3: CASSPNRGDTGELFF; DNA: TGTGCCAGCTCCCCGAACAGGGGGGACACCGGGGAGCTGTTTTTT
V: TRBV5-5; D: TRBD1; J: TRBJ1-1; CDR3: CASSPPGYRGMNTEAFF; DNA: TGTGCCAGCAGCCCACCAGGGTACAGGGGGATGAACACTGAAGCTTTCTTT
V: TRBV6-5; D: NA; J: TRBJ1-2; CDR3: CASSEQDRNYGYTF; DNA: TGTGCCAGCAGTGAACAAGACAGAAACTATGGCTACACCTTC
V: TRBV28; D: NA; J: TRBJ2-6; CDR3: CASSHQGQLSGANVLTF; DNA: TGTGCCAGCAGTCATCAAGGACAGCTCTCTGGGGCCAACGTCCTGACTTTC
V: TRBV10-1; D: NA; J: TRBJ1-2; CDR3: CASSAAGGGYTF; DNA: TGCGCCAGCAGTGCGGCCGGGGGTGGCTACACCTTC
V: TRBV29-1; D: NA; J: TRBJ2-7; CDR3: CSGSRGAPDYEQYF; DNA: TGCAGCGGTTCGCGTGGGGCCCCTGACTACGAGCAGTACTTC